These 4 T cell receptor beta chains were all obtained from the same sample, sequenced in a study of vaccination effects on CD4 cells after COVID-19. Following 10 days of culture, CD4+ T cells were isolated. A PCR test confirmed that the person had SARS-CoV-2 infection between March and December 2020. All participants had two doses of either the BNT162b2 or mRNA-1273 vaccine. Their antigen targets remain unknown. Clones were sequenced by immunoSEQ multiplex PCR, and TCRdb holds only the in-frame ones, with some missing. Among approximately 40,000 clones listed, over 65% were seen once. The sequencing used CD4+ T cells from PBMCs cultured without peptide, collected after COVID-19 vaccination. The receptor source for this set is a human donor who had a prior SARS-CoV-2 infection.

This clone was seen more than once but under ten times. The chain couples TRBV19 to TRBJ1-4; no clear D gene. The germline CDR1 and CDR2 sequences are LNHDA and SQIVND (reference sequence). The V end lost 3 bases, the J end lost 8 bases, and 13 bases lay between the germline ends. This CDR3 comprises 14 residues. CDR3 residues: CASSIPSGYEKLFF. CDR3 nucleotide sequence: TGTGCCAGTAGTATCCCGTCGGGATACGAAAAACTGTTTTTT.

The chain has TRBV6-5 and TRBJ2-7, with D perhaps matching TRBD1 (5 bases). CDR3 length: 15 residues. The germline V gene encodes CDR1 MNHEY and CDR2 SVGAGI. V was trimmed by 0 bases and J by 3 bases, leaving 12 bases between them. The CDR3 DNA reads TGTGCCAGCAGTTACTCGATCCAGGGAAACTACGAGCAGTACTTC. Amino acid sequence: CASSYSIQGNYEQYF.

The chain links TRBV3-1 (or the pseudogene TRBV3-2) to TRBJ1-2, with D tentatively TRBD1 (5 bases). CDR1 is LGHDT, CDR2 YNNKEL, per germline (reference sequence). V was cut by 3 bases and J by 6 bases, with 17 bases left in between. This CDR3 is 15 amino acids long. CDR3 region: CASSHTSTGGHGYTF. DNA of the CDR3: TGTGCCAGCAGCCATACGTCCACAGGTGGGCATGGCTACACCTTC.

This clone has only a few counts. The chain joins TRBV9 to TRBJ2-7; D perhaps matches TRBD2 (5 bases). This CDR3 contains 14 residues. V gave up 0 bases and J gave up 0 bases, with 7 bases separating them. Germline values: CDR1 SGDLS, CDR2 YYNGEE. The CDR3 region has the DNA TGTGCCAGCAGCGTAGCACTAGACTCCTACGAGCAGTACTTC. Translation: CASSVALDSYEQYF.